Included here is one T cell receptor (beta chain) sequence, with context. This receptor's antigen is unknown. It has no much larger one-base neighbor in the sample; base qualities were not kept. The CDR3 holds 15 amino acids from the cysteine to the phenylalanine. The sequence is cut down to CDR3 DNA, 45 bases in frame from base 1. The germline V gene (reference sequence) supplies CDR1 WNHNN and CDR2 SYGVQD. V ends up 2 bases short and J 3 bases short, with an unmatched junction base count of 3. The data originate from a study of T cells in tumors and immune-related adverse events (dated by TCRdb to about 2021). The immunoSEQ assay was used to amplify and sequence the TCR beta locus, producing bulk TCR Vbeta CDR3 data. In the authors' own workflow: Non-productive CDR3s, sequences shorter than 7 amino acids, and those not starting with C or ending with F/W were excluded. Analysis was restricted to specimens with at least 1000 reads, and clonotypes were defined at the amino acid level. Clonality was computed as 1 minus Pielou's evenness. Library sizes were equalized by abundance-weighted random subsampling with replacement, repeated 100 times to report 95% confidence intervals. Repertoire overlap was quantified using the Morisita overlap index, and the top 40 clones per specimen were examined for overlap with the irAE. TCRdb retrieved this table from immuneACCESS and kept in-frame rearrangements only. Not all clones are present; in checked studies, unresolved V genes account for under half, and no reason is known for the remainder. That table furnishes V, J and clone size, whereas the DNA furnished D and trimming. The sample data list 9,900 or so clones, and 92% of these were observed just once. The ten largest clones take up about 1.5% of the sample.

This specimen's treatment or condition label, per the study, means: nivolumab (PD-1 blockade) given before sampling. The DNeasy Blood and Tissue Kit was used to extract DNA from formalin-fixed paraffin-embedded specimens. This clonotype was sampled from a female donor with metastatic renal cell carcinoma. The sequencing here drew on lymph node tissue, taken from a patient treated with anti-PD-1 therapy. In this chain, TRBV10-1 is recombined with TRBJ2-1; the junction holds 8 bases that match TRBD2. CDR3 sequence: CASSEAGGNYNEQFF. The nucleotide sequence reads as follows: TGCGCCAGCAGTGAGGCGGGGGGAAACTACAATGAGCAGTTCTTC.